A selection of T cell receptor beta chains follows, all from one sample in a study of memory CD4+ T cells and cytomegalovirus serostatus. Only in-frame clones appear in the TCRdb table, and some are missing; sequencing was by immunoSEQ multiplex PCR. The table records tens of thousands of clones, roughly 85% of them present only once. The material sequenced was memory CD4+ T cells from blood. These receptor sequences come from an adult in good health and CMV-seronegative. Some clones in this sample may be carry-over from other donors' samples. Both conserved end residues are trimmed from each CDR3.

TRBV19,TRBJ1-1,ASSKTVNTEAF
TRBV7-9,TRBJ1-1,ASSPPGSGEAF
TRBV30,TRBJ2-5,AWSPTSGRGTQY
TRBV6-5,TRBJ2-1,ASSFGLAGGIEQF
TRBV6-5,TRBJ2-1,ASSYGYLYNEQF
TRBV7-3,TRBJ2-1,ASSLSGGFHNEQF
TRBV2,TRBJ1-5,ASSGLLTVSGQPQH
TRBV7-8,TRBJ2-5,ASSLNIRETQY
TRBV7-9,TRBJ2-1,ASSLRAGASYNEQF
TRBV11-2,TRBJ1-4,ASSLGQNEKLF
TRBV29-1,TRBJ1-1,SVATDLTEAF
TRBV28,TRBJ2-2,ASSRGTSGNTGELF
TRBV7-2,TRBJ2-5,ASSWEGATSGTQY
TRBV5-6,TRBJ1-1,ASSLLDMNTEAF
TRBV5-1,TRBJ2-7,ASSSGTTGEQY
TRBV15,TRBJ2-7,ATSRDYRAAYEQY